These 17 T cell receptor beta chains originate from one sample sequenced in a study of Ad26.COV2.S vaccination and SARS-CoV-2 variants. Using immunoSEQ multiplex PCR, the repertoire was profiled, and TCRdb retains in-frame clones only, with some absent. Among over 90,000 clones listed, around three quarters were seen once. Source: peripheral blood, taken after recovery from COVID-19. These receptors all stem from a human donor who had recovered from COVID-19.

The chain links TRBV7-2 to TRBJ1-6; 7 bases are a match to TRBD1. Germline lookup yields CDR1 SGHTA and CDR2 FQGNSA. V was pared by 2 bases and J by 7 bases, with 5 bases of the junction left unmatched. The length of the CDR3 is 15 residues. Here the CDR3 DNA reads TGTGCCAGCAGCTTAACCGGGACAGTGAATTCACCCCTCCACTTT. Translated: CASSLTGTVNSPLHF.

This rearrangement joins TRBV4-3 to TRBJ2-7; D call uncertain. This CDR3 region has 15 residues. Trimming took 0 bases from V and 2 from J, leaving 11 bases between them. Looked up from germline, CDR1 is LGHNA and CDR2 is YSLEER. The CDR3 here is CASSQDPATPYEQYF. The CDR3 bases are TGCGCCAGCAGCCAAGATCCTGCTACCCCCTACGAGCAGTACTTC.

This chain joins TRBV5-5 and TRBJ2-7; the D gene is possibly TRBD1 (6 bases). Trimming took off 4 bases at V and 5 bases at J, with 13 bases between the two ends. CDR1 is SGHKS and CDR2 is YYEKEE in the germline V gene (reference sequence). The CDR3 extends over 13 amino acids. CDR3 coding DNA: TGTGCCAGCAGCCGAATAGACAGGCACGAGCAGTACTTC. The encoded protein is CASSRIDRHEQYF.

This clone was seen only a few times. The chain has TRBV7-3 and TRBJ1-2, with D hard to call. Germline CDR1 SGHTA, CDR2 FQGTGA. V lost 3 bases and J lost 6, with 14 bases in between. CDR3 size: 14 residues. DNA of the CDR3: TGTGCCAGCAGCTTTGTCAAAGGGAACCATGGCTACACCTTC. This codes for CASSFVKGNHGYTF.

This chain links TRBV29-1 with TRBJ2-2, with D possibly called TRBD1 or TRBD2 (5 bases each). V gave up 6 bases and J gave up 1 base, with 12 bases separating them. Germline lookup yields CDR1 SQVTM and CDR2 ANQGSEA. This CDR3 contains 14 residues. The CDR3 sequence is CSVAGTVNTGELFF. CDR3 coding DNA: TGCAGCGTCGCCGGGACGGTGAACACCGGGGAGCTGTTTTTT.

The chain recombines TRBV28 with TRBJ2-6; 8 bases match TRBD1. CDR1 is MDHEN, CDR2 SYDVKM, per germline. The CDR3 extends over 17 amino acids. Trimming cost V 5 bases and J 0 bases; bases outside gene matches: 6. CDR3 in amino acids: CASSLGTGFSGANVLTF. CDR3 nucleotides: TGTGCCAGCAGTCTCGGGACAGGTTTCTCTGGGGCCAACGTCCTGACTTTC. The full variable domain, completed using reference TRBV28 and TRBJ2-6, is DVKVTQSSRYLVKRTGEKVFLECVQDMDHENMFWYRQDPGLGLRLIYFSYDVKMKEKGDIPEGYSVSREKKERFSLILESASTNQTSMYLCASSLGTGFSGANVLTFGAGSRLTVL.

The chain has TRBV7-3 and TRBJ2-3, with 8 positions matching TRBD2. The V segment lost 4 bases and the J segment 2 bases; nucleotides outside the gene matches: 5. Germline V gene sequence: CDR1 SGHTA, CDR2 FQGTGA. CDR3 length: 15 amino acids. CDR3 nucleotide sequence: TGTGCCAGCAGCTATAGCGGGGCCATCACAGATACGCAGTATTTT. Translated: CASSYSGAITDTQYF. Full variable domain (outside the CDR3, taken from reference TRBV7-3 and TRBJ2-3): GAGVSQTPSNKVTEKGKYVELRCDPISGHTALYWYRQSLGQGPEFLIYFQGTGAADDSGLPNDRFFAVRPEGSVSTLKIQRTERGDSAVYLCASSYSGAITDTQYFGPGTRLTVL.

The CDR3, as DNA: TGTGCCAGCAGCGCCAGGCTGAACACTGAAGCTTTCTTT. Protein product: CASSARLNTEAFF. The V gene is TRBV9, the J gene TRBJ1-1; D is unclear. The V end lost 3 bases, the J end lost 0 bases, and 6 bases lay between the germline ends. CDR1 is SGDLS and CDR2 is YYNGEE in the germline V gene. This CDR3 is 13 amino acids long.

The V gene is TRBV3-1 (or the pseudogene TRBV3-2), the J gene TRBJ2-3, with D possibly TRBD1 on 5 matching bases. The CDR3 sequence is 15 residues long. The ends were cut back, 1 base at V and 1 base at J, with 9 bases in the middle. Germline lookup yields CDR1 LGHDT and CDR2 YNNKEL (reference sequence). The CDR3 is CASSQVMTGTDTQYF. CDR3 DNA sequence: TGTGCCAGCAGCCAAGTTATGACAGGCACAGATACGCAGTATTTT.

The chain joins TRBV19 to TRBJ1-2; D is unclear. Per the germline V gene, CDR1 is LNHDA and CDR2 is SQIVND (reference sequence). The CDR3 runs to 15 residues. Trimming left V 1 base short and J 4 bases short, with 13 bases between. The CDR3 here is CASSIGGSKVYGYTF. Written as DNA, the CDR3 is TGTGCCAGTAGTATAGGAGGGAGTAAGGTCTATGGCTACACCTTC.

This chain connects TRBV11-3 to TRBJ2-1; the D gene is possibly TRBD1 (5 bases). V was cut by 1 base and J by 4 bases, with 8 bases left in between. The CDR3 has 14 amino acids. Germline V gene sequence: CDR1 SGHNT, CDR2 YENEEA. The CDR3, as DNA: TGTGCCAGCAGCTTAGCGGCAGGGTACAATGAGCAGTTCTTC. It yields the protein CASSLAAGYNEQFF.

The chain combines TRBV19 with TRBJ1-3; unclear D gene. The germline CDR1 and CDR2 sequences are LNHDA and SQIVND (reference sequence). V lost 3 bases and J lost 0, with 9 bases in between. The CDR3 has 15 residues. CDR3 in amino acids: CASSMRYGSGNTIYF. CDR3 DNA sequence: TGTGCCAGTAGTATGAGGTACGGCTCTGGAAACACCATATATTTT.

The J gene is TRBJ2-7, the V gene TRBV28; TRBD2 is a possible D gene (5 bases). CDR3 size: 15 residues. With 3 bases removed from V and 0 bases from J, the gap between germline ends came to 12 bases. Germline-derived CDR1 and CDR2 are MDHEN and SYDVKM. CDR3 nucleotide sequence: TGTGCCAGCAGTTTTTATTCGGGGAGCTCCTACGAGCAGTACTTC. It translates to CASSFYSGSSYEQYF.

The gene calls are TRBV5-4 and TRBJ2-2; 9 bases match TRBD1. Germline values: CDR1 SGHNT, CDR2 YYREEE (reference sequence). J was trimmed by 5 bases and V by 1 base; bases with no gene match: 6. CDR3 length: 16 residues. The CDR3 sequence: CASSLTGTGLTGELFF. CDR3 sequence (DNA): TGTGCCAGCAGCTTGACCGGGACAGGGTTGACCGGGGAGCTGTTTTTT.

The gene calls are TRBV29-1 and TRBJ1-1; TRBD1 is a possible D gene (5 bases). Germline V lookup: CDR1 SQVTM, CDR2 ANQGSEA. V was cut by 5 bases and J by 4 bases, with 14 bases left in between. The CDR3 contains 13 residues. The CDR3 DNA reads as TGCAGCGTTTGGGGGGGAGGGGTCACTGAAGCTTTCTTT. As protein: CSVWGGGVTEAFF.

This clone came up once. The CDR3 region has the DNA TGTGCCAGCAACTTCAGGGGGGGCTACGAGCAGTACTTC. It is translated as CASNFRGGYEQYF. The rearrangement links TRBV6-5 to TRBJ2-7; either TRBD1 or TRBD2 may supply D (7 bases each). Per the germline V gene, CDR1 is MNHEY and CDR2 is SVGAGI. The CDR3 consists of 13 residues. V shed 7 bases and J shed 3 bases, with 13 bases lying between them.

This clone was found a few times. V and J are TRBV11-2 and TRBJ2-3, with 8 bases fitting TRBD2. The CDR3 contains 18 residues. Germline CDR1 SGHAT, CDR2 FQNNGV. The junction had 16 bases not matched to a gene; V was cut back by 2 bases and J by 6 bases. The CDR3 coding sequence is TGTGCCAGCAGCTTAAGCGGGCCCTCGGGGACTAGGTATGATACGCAGTATTTT. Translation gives CASSLSGPSGTRYDTQYF.